Sequencing of this T cell receptor (beta chain) was carried out in a study of control samples from healthy donors and cancer patients. Libraries were prepared by immunoSEQ multiplex PCR; TCRdb keeps only in-frame clonotypes and omits some of them. Of 60,000 to 95,000 clones in the sample, roughly 84% are singletons; the top ten hold more than 13%. Sequences were obtained from blood. This clonotype was obtained from a man aged 50-60 years in good health.

CDR3 in amino acids: CAWIALPPGQGYGYTF. In nucleotides, the CDR3 is TGTGCCTGGATAGCACTCCCTCCGGGACAGGGTTATGGCTACACCTTC. The chain joins TRBV30 to TRBJ1-2; 9 bases line up with TRBD1. Germline lookup yields CDR1 GTSNPN and CDR2 SVGIG (reference sequence). V lost 4 bases, J lost 5 bases, and 14 bases stayed unmatched. CDR3 size: 16 residues. The full variable domain, in which reference TRBV30 and TRBJ1-2 provide the parts outside the CDR3, is SQTIHQWPATLVQPVGSPLSLECTVEGTSNPNLYWYRQAAGRGLQLLFYSVGIGQISSEVPQNLSASRPQDRQFILSSKKLLLSDSGFYLCAWIALPPGQGYGYTFGSGTRLTVV.